This T cell receptor beta chain is drawn from a study of regulatory T cells in long-lasting Graves disease. In building TCR beta libraries, iRepertoire HTBI primers were used together with Arm-PCR of CDR3 regions. In the original analysis: Segment identification across samples yielded 62 TRBV and some 13 TRBJ segments. One entry per CDR3 protein results from TCRdb running MiXCR on the multiplex PCR reads. The V and J calls shown here were made by TCRdb, not taken from the authors' results. The sample lists 250,000 or so distinct CDR3 sequences, 20% occurring once. There are many counts of this clonotype. Its antigen is as yet unknown. The CDR3 sequence is 13 residues long. Germline loops: CDR1 SEHNR, CDR2 FQNEAQ (reference sequence). The V end lost 5 bases, the J end lost 4 bases, and 12 bases lay between the germline ends. General study results and limits: Persistent disease favored TRBV28, TRBJ1-2 and TRBJ2-5.

Time point meaning: newly diagnosed GD, antithyroid drugs for less than 3 months. Making the TCR library involved RNA that had been extracted from PBMCs. The gene calls are TRBV7-9 and TRBJ2-7; D not certain. Sample: peripheral blood mononuclear cells (PBMCs), taken at new diagnosis, from a patient treated with antithyroid drugs. The receptor was derived from a female donor with Graves disease. The CDR3 coding sequence is TGTGCCAGCAGCCCGCTCAAGATGTACGAGCAGTACTTC. Translated: CASSPLKMYEQYF.